This T cell receptor beta chain was identified in a study of T cell responses to AZD1222 COVID-19 vaccine. Study results and limitations: Within unmutated variant regions lay the reported targets of nearly half of spike-specific TCRs. Seropositive AZD1222 recipients at baseline numbered only five or six. Donors, mostly white British, included more females; clonal diversity was possibly underestimated.

Germline loops: CDR1 SGHNT, CDR2 YENEEA. V lost 5 bases, J lost 1 base, and 11 bases stayed unmatched. This CDR3 spans 17 amino acids. Regarding this clone: The antigen remains unidentified.

Data came from immunoSEQ multiplex PCR; TCRdb stores just in-frame clones and leaves some out. The profile shows fewer than 120,000 clones, 88% of them singletons. The sample in question was peripheral blood, obtained on day 0 of AZD1222 vaccination. The TCR was taken from an adult in good health. V and J are TRBV11-3 and TRBJ2-3, with 8 bases that match TRBD2. The CDR3: CASSHPGGSGGTDTQYF. The CDR3 DNA reads TGTGCCAGCAGCCACCCGGGAGGTAGCGGGGGCACAGATACGCAGTATTTT.